One and the same sample provided the 9 T cell receptor beta chains below, sequenced in a study of cytomegalovirus exposure and HLA in healthy donors. A multiplex PCR was run with 60 Vbeta primers and 13 Jbeta primers. Libraries were prepared by immunoSEQ multiplex PCR; TCRdb keeps only in-frame clonotypes and omits some of them. Among about 110,000 clones, under 90% were seen once, and the ten largest hold roughly 2%. Sequencing was done on a sample of PBMCs. These receptors all stem from a woman aged 25 to 39 in good health and CMV-seronegative.

The chain couples TRBV5-4 to TRBJ2-2; tentatively, D is TRBD2 (5 bases). This CDR3 has 16 amino acids. Germline-derived CDR1 and CDR2 are SGHNT and YYREEE (reference sequence). Trimming left V 0 bases short and J 1 base short, with 10 bases between. The CDR3 DNA reads TGTGCCAGCAGCTTGGCAGGACTGGGGAACACCGGGGAGCTGTTTTTT. Protein product: CASSLAGLGNTGELFF. The full variable domain, its missing parts supplied by reference TRBV5-4 and TRBJ2-2, is ETGVTQSPTHLIKTRGQQVTLRCSSQSGHNTVSWYQQALGQGPQFIFQYYREEENGRGNFPPRFSGLQFPNYSSELNVNALELDDSALYLCASSLAGLGNTGELFFGEGSRLTVL.

The chain is built from TRBV29-1 and TRBJ1-2, with a weak D call TRBD1 (5 bases). Between the trimmed V and J ends, which lost 4 bases and 7 bases, there was a span of 16 bases. This CDR3 is built from 13 residues. Germline V lookup: CDR1 SQVTM, CDR2 ANQGSEA. CDR3 protein: CSVAYSGNGGYTF. In DNA, the CDR3 is TGCAGCGTTGCTTATTCAGGGAACGGTGGCTACACCTTC.

The V and J genes are TRBV6-1 and TRBJ1-1; D perhaps matches TRBD1 (5 bases). Germline CDR1 is MNHNS and CDR2 is SASEGT. V was cut by 4 bases and J by 0 bases, with 12 bases left in between. CDR3 size: 15 residues. The CDR3 loop reads CASSVPTELNTEAFF. CDR3 nucleotides: TGTGCCAGCAGTGTTCCGACAGAATTGAACACTGAAGCTTTCTTT.

This clone was counted a few times. CDR3: CSVPLGANTDTQYF. CDR3 bases: TGCAGCGTACCACTGGGCGCCAACACAGATACGCAGTATTTT. V is TRBV29-1 and J is TRBJ2-3; the D is unclear. Germline loops: CDR1 SQVTM, CDR2 ANQGSEA. The CDR3 is made up of 14 amino acids. Trimming removed 6 bases at V and 2 bases at J, with 15 bases between.

The chain carries TRBV5-1 and TRBJ1-2; TRBD1 aligns across 12 bases. Germline V gene data show CDR1 as SGHRS and CDR2 as YFSETQ. The CDR3 contains 17 residues. V was clipped by 4 bases and J by 8 bases; unmatched bases: 15. The CDR3 nucleotides read TGCGCCAGCAGCGTCCGGGACAGGGGGCCCGGACCTTCAGGCTACACCTTC. This sequence encodes CASSVRDRGPGPSGYTF.

This clone came up a few times. This rearrangement joins TRBV9 to TRBJ2-2; D perhaps matches TRBD2 (7 bases). The CDR3 has 14 residues. With 0 bases removed from V and 6 bases from J, the gap between germline ends came to 9 bases. CDR1 is SGDLS, CDR2 YYNGEE, per germline. CDR3 amino acids: CASSVEGGPGELFF. The CDR3 DNA reads TGTGCCAGCAGCGTAGAGGGGGGGCCCGGGGAGCTGTTTTTT.

The chain links TRBV5-6 to TRBJ1-2, with a possible D match to TRBD1 (6 bases). There are 17 residues in the CDR3. The germline V gene encodes CDR1 SGHDT and CDR2 YYEEEE. Trimming removed 4 bases at V and 0 bases at J, with 19 bases between. The CDR3 DNA is TGTGCCAGCAGCCCCGGACAGCTCACTATAGCTAACTATGGCTACACCTTC. Protein: CASSPGQLTIANYGYTF.

The rearrangement joins TRBV27 to TRBJ1-4; D unclear. The CDR3 loop spans 16 amino acids. Trimming removed 5 bases from V and 6 bases from J, with 19 bases in between. Germline V gene sequence: CDR1 MNHEY, CDR2 SMNVEV (reference sequence). CDR3 coding DNA: TGTGCCAGCAGTCCCTGGTTCCCTGCTCGGGATGAAAAACTGTTTTTT. It translates to CASSPWFPARDEKLFF.

This chain connects TRBV6-5 to TRBJ1-5, with no clear D. The V and J ends lost 4 bases and 5 bases respectively, with 12 bases between them. The CDR3 spans 14 residues. Germline CDR1 is MNHEY and CDR2 is SVGAGI. The CDR3 loop is CASSSTYDYQPQHF. The CDR3, as DNA: TGTGCCAGCAGTTCCACCTACGATTATCAGCCCCAGCATTTT.